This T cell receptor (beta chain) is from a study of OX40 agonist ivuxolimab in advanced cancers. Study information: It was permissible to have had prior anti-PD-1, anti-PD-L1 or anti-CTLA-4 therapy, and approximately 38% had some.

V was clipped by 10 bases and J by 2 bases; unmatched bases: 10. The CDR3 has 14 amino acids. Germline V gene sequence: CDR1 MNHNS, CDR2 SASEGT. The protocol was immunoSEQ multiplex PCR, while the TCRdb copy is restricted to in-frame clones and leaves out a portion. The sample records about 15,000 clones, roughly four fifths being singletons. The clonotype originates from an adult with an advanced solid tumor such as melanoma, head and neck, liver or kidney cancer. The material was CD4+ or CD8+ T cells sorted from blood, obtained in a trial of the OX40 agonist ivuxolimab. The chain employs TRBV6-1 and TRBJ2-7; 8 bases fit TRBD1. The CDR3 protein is CATRETGVTYEQYF. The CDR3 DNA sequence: TGTGCCACCAGGGAGACAGGGGTCACCTACGAGCAGTACTTC.